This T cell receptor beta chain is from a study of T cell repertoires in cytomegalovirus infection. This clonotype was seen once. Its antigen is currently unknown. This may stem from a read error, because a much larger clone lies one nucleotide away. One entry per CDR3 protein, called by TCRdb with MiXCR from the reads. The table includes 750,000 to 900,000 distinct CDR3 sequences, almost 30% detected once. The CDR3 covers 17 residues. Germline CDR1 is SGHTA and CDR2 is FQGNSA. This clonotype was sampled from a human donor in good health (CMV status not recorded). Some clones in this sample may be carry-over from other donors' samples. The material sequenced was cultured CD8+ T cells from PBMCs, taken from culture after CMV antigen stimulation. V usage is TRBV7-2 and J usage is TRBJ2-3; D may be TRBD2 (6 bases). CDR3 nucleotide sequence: TGTGTCAGCAGCTTAAGGACTACCGGGGCCTCCACAGATACGCAGTATTTT. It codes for CVSSLRTTGASTDTQYF.